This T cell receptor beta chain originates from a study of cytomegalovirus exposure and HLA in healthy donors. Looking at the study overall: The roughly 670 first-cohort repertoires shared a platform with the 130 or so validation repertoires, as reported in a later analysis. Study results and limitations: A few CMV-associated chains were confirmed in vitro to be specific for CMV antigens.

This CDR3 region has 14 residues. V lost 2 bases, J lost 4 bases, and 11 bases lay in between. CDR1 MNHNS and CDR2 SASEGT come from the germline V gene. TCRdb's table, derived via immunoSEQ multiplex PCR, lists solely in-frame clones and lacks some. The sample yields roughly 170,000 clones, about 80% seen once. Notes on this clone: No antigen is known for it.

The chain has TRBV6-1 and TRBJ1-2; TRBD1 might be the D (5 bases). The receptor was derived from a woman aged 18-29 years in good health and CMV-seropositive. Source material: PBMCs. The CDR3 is CASSETDSFYGYTF. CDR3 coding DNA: TGTGCCAGCAGTGAAACCGACAGCTTCTATGGCTACACCTTC.